One and the same sample provided the 18 T cell receptor beta chains below, sequenced in a study of CD8+CD57+ T cells in acquired aplastic anemia. TCR beta VDJ and CDR3 profiling used genomic DNA as template. TCRdb passed the reads through MiXCR, listing each CDR3 protein once. The sample yields some 150,000 distinct CDR3 sequences, about 50% seen once. Sequencing was done on patients that had shown CD8+CD57+ cell expansion by flow cytometry. Material for sequencing was sorted CD4+, CD8+, or CD8+CD57+ T cells (not recorded which) from PBMCs. The receptor set was obtained from a human donor with aplastic anemia.

The chain couples TRBV7-6 to TRBJ2-7; D unclear. The CDR3 is 14 amino acids. From germline, CDR1 is SGHVS and CDR2 FNYEAQ. Trimming cost V 0 bases and J 5 bases, with 11 bases left between them. Here the CDR3 DNA reads TGTGCCAGCAGCTTAGCGCTACGTGGGGACGAGCAGTACTTC. This translates into CASSLALRGDEQYF.

The gene calls are TRBV7-6 and TRBJ2-7, with 12 bases identical to TRBD1. The trim removed 1 base at V and 7 bases at J, leaving 5 bases unmatched. Germline loops: CDR1 SGHVS, CDR2 FNYEAQ. This CDR3 contains 15 residues. CDR3 region: CASSLEGQGAREQYF. CDR3 nucleotides: TGTGCCAGCAGCTTAGAGGGACAGGGGGCGCGGGAGCAGTACTTC.

This clonotype is a singleton in its sample. The chain employs TRBV5-1 and TRBJ2-3, with 7 bases matching TRBD1. The trim removed 4 bases at V and 2 bases at J, leaving 4 bases unmatched. CDR3 length equals 14 residues. Germline values: CDR1 SGHRS, CDR2 YFSETQ. The CDR3 DNA is TGCGCCAGCAGCCAGACAGGGAACACAGATACGCAGTATTTT. Its protein is CASSQTGNTDTQYF.

This clonotype has a handful of counts. Germline is not matched at one junction end, which may reflect a read error. J is TRBJ2-1 and V is TRBV7-8; 8 nucleotides align to TRBD2. The CDR3 runs to 16 residues. The germline gives CDR1 SGHVS, CDR2 FQNEAQ. Here the CDR3 reads CASSLQRGRDYNGQFF. CDR3 DNA: TGTGCCAGCAGCTTACAGCGGGGGAGAGATTACAATGGGCAGTTCTTC.

The table lists this clonotype with many counts. J is TRBJ2-3 and V is TRBV2, with 9 bases identical to TRBD1. The CDR3 has 14 residues. J lost 4 bases, V lost 8 bases, and 7 bases had no gene match. Germline V gene sequence: CDR1 SNHLY, CDR2 FYNNEI. The CDR3 DNA reads as TGTGCCAGCGGAACAGGGGGCGGCGCAGATACGCAGTATTTT. It codes for CASGTGGGADTQYF.

This sequence joins TRBV15 and TRBJ2-2, with D hard to call. The V gene lost 8 bases and the J gene lost 5 bases, with 12 bases spanning the gap. The germline CDR1 and CDR2 sequences are LNHNV and YYDKDF (reference sequence). This CDR3 spans 13 amino acids. CDR3 DNA: TGTGCCACCTCTAGGGCGGATACCGGGGAGCTGTTTTTT. It codes for CATSRADTGELFF.

V is TRBV2 and J is TRBJ1-6; maybe TRBD1 (5 bases). The CDR3 loop spans 12 amino acids. Looked up from germline, CDR1 is SNHLY and CDR2 is FYNNEI. V gave up 7 bases and J gave up 13 bases, with 14 bases separating them. CDR3 nucleotides: TGTGCCAGCACCCTGCCGGGGGGGCCCCTCCACTTT. Translating it yields CASTLPGGPLHF.

This clonotype showed up many times. V usage is TRBV19 and J usage is TRBJ2-3; no clear D. The germline gives CDR1 LNHDA, CDR2 SQIVND (reference sequence). This CDR3 comprises 14 residues. Trimming left V 5 bases short and J 1 base short, with 10 bases between. CDR3 residues: CASSGLTGTDTQYF. The CDR3 nucleotides read TGTGCCAGTAGTGGGCTAACTGGCACAGATACGCAGTATTTT.

This clonotype was picked up a small number of times. Compared with germline, one end of the junction differs, possibly owing to a read error. This chain connects TRBV7-6 to TRBJ2-1; possible D gene TRBD1, 7 bases. CDR1 is SGHVS, CDR2 FNYEAQ, per germline. This CDR3 has 17 amino acids. In DNA, the CDR3 is TGTGCCAGCAGCGTCAGGGGGGAGCCGCCCTCCTACGATGAGCAGTTCTTC. This translates into CASSVRGEPPSYDEQFF.

This clonotype was seen a few times. The V and J genes are TRBV29-1 and TRBJ2-3; D is unresolved. Germline V gene data show CDR1 as SQVTM and CDR2 as ANQGSEA. Trimming left V 4 bases short and J 1 base short, with 9 bases between. This CDR3 comprises 13 residues. CDR3 amino acids: CSVGDFRTDTQYF. The CDR3 region has the DNA TGCAGCGTTGGAGACTTTCGCACAGATACGCAGTATTTT.

Points on this clonotype: A much more abundant neighbour one base away suggests this may be a read error. The CDR3 is CAISYSTGERWTEAFF. The CDR3 nucleotides read TGTGCCATCAGTTACTCGACAGGGGAGCGGTGGACTGAAGCTTTCTTT. The chain recombines TRBV10-3 with TRBJ1-1, with 8 bases lining up with TRBD1. The CDR3 is made up of 16 amino acids. V lost 5 bases to trimming and J lost 5 bases; unmatched junction nucleotides: 13. Germline CDR1 reads ENHRY; CDR2 reads SYGVKD.

The V and J genes are TRBV19 and TRBJ1-1, with D hard to call. From germline, CDR1 is LNHDA and CDR2 SQIVND (reference sequence). The length of the CDR3 is 14 residues. V was clipped by 5 bases and J by 5 bases, with 15 bases between them. The CDR3 DNA is TGTGCCAGTAGTGGACCCTCAAGGACGACTGAAGCTTTCTTT. Protein sequence: CASSGPSRTTEAFF.

A few counts support this clonotype. The gene calls are TRBV6-2 or TRBV6-3 and TRBJ2-7; no clear D. The V end lost 2 bases, the J end lost 5 bases, and 16 bases lay between the germline ends. The CDR3 sequence is 15 residues long. Germline lookup yields CDR1 MNHEY and CDR2 SVGEGT. The CDR3 DNA is TGTGCCAGCAGTTACCCGGACGAAAGAACCCACGAGCAGTACTTC. It translates to CASSYPDERTHEQYF.

This clonotype showed up just a few times. The rearrangement uses TRBV10-3 and TRBJ1-2; 7 bases line up with TRBD1. V shed 6 bases and J 3 bases; nucleotides not matched to a gene: 1. This CDR3 region has 12 residues. Germline CDR1 reads ENHRY; CDR2 reads SYGVKD. In DNA form, the CDR3 reads TGTGCCATCAGCGGACAGGACTATGGCTACACCTTC. The encoded protein is CAISGQDYGYTF.

This chain links TRBV9 with TRBJ2-7; tentative D call: TRBD2 (6 bases). CDR1 is SGDLS and CDR2 is YYNGEE in the germline V gene. The CDR3 consists of 15 residues. Trimming stripped 4 bases from V and 5 bases from J, with 19 bases between. DNA for the CDR3: TGTGCCAGCAGCCAAGGGGCGGGGCCTTTCAACGAGCAGTACTTC. Its translation is CASSQGAGPFNEQYF.

To note about this clonotype: A much larger clonotype is one base distant, so this may be a read error. The CDR3 region is CASSLREDGYTEALF. The CDR3 bases are TGTGCCAGCAGTTTACGCGAGGACGGTTACACTGAAGCTCTCTTT. The V call is TRBV12-3 or TRBV12-4, the J call TRBJ1-1; D call uncertain. The CDR3 extends over 15 amino acids.

This clonotype appeared many times. The chain recombines TRBV19 with TRBJ2-7, with D unresolved. V lost 5 bases, J lost 0 bases, and 14 bases lay in between. CDR3 length: 15 residues. CDR1 and CDR2 from the germline V gene are LNHDA and SQIVND (reference sequence). CDR3 amino acids: CASSPGSGPSYEQYF. CDR3 DNA sequence: TGTGCCAGTAGTCCAGGATCAGGACCCTCCTACGAGCAGTACTTC.

The V and J genes are TRBV10-3 and TRBJ2-7; no definite D call. Germline CDR1 and CDR2: ENHRY and SYGVKD. The CDR3 runs 13 residues. V lost 4 bases to trimming and J lost 4 bases, with 11 bases between them. CDR3 DNA: TGTGCCATCAGTGCCGGAAAAACTTACGAGCAGTACTTC. Encoded protein: CAISAGKTYEQYF.